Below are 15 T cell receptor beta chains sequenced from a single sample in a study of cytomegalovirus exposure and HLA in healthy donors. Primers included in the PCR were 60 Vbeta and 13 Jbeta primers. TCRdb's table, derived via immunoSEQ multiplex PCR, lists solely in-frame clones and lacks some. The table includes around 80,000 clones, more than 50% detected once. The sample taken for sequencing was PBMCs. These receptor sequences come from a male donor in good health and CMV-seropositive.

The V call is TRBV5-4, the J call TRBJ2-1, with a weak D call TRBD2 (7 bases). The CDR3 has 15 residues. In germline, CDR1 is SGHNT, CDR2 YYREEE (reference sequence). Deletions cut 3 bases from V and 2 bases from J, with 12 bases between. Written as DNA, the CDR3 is TGTGCCAGCAGCTCGGGGGGCTCTACCTACAATGAGCAGTTCTTC. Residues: CASSSGGSTYNEQFF.

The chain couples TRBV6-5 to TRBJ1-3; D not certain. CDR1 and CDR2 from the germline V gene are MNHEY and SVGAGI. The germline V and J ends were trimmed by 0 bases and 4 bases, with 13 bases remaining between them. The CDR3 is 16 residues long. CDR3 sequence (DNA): TGTGCCAGCAGTTACTCGATAGGAGTAGCCGGAAACACCATATATTTT. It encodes CASSYSIGVAGNTIYF.

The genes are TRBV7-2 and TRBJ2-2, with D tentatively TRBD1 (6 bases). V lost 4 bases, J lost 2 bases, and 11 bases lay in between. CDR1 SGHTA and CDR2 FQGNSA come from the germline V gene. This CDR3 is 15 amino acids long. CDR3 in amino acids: CASSSKGGNTGELFF. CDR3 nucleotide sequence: TGTGCCAGCAGCTCGAAAGGGGGAAACACCGGGGAGCTGTTTTTT.

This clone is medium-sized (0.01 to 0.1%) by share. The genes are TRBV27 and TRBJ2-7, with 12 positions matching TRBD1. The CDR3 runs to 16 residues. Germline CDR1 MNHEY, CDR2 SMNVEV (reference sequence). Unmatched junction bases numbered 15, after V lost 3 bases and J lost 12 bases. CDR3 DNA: TGTGCCAGCAGTTTTCCGGGACAGGGGGCCCGGAGCGGGTTGTACTTC. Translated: CASSFPGQGARSGLYF.

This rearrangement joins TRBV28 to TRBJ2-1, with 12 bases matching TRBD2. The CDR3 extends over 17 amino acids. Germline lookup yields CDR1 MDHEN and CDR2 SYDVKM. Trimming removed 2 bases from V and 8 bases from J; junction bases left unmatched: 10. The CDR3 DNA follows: TGTGCCAGCAGTTTAGGGGCTAGCGGGAGGGTGTTGGATGAGCAGTTCTTC. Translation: CASSLGASGRVLDEQFF.

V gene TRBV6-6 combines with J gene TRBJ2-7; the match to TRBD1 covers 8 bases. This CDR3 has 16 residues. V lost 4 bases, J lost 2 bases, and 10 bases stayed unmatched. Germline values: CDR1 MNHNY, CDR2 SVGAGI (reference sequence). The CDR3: CASSSPRGRLPYEQYF. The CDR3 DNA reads TGTGCCAGCAGTTCCCCCAGGGGGCGGCTCCCCTACGAGCAGTACTTC.

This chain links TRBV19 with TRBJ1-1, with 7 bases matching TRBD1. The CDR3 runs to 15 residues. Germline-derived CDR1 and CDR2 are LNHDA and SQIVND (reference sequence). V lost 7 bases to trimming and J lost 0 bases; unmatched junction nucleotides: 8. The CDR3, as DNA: TGTGCCAGTATAATAAACAGGGGATTGAACACTGAAGCTTTCTTT. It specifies CASIINRGLNTEAFF.

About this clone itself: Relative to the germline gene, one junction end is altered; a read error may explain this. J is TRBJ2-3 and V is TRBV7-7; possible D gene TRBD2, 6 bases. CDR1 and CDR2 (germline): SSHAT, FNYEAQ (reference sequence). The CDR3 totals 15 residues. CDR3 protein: CASSLGRIDADTQYF. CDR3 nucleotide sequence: TGTGCTAGCAGCCTAGGGAGGATAGACGCAGATACGCAGTATTTT.

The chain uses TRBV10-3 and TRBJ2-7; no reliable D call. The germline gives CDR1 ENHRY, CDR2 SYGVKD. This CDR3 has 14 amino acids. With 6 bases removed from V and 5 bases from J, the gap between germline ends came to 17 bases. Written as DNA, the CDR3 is TGTGCCATCAGGGCACAGAATCCGGTGCACGAGCAGTACTTC. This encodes CAIRAQNPVHEQYF.

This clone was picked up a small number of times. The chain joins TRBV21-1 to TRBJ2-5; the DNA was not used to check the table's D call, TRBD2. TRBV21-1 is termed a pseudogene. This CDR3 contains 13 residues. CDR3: CASSRGESRDQYF. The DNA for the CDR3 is TGTGCCAGCAGCAGGGGGGAGTCGAGGGACCAGTACTTC.

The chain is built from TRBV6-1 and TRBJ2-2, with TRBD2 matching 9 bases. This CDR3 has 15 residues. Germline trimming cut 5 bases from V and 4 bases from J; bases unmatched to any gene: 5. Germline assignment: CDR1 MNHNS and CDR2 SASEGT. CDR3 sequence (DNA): TGTGCCAGCAGTTGGGGACTAGCAGGCACCGGGGAGCTGTTTTTT. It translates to CASSWGLAGTGELFF.

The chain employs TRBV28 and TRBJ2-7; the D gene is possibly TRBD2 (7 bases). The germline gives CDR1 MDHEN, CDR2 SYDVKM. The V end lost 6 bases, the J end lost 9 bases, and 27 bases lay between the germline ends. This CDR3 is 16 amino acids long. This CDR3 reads CASRPGAGRESGGQYF. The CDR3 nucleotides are TGTGCCAGCAGACCAGGGGCAGGGAGGGAAAGTGGTGGGCAGTACTTC.

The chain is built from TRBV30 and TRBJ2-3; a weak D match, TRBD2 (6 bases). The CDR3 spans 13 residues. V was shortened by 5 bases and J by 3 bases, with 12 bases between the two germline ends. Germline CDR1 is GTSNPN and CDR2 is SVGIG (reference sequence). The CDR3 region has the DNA TGTGCCTGGGAGACGGGAGTGACAGATACGCAGTATTTT. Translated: CAWETGVTDTQYF.

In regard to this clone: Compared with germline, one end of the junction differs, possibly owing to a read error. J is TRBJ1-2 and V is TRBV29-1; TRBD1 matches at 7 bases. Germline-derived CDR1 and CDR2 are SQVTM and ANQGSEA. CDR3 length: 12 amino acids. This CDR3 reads CSAGGQFYGYPF. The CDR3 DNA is TGCAGCGCTGGGGGACAGTTCTATGGCTACCCCTTC.

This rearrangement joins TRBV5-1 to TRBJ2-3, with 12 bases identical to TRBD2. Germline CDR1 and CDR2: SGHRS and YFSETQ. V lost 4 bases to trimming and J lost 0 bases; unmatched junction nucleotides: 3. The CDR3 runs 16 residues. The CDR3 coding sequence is TGCGCCAGCAGCAGCACTAGCGGGGGGAGCACAGATACGCAGTATTTT. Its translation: CASSSTSGGSTDTQYF. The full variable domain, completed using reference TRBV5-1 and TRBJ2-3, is KAGVTQTPRYLIKTRGQQVTLSCSPISGHRSVSWYQQTPGQGLQFLFEYFSETQRNKGNFPGRFSGRQFSNSRSEMNVSTLELGDSALYLCASSSTSGGSTDTQYFGPGTRLTVL.